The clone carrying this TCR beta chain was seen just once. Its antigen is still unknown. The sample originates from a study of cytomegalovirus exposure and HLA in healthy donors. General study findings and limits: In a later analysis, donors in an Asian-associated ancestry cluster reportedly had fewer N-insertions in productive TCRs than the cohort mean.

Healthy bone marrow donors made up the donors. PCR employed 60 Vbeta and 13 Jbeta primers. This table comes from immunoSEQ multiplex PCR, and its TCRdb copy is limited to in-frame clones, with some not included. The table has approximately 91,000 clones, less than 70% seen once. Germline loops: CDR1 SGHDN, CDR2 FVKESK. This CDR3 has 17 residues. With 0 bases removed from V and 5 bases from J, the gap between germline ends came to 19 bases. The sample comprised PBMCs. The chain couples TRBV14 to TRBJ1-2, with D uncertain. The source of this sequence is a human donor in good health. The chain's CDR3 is CASSQDWEGETDYGYTF. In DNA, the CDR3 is TGTGCCAGCAGCCAAGATTGGGAGGGCGAAACCGATTATGGCTACACCTTC.